Reported below is one T cell receptor beta chain. The source of the sample is a study of blood T cell repertoires in COVID-19. The germline gives CDR1 SGDLS, CDR2 YYNGEE. The CDR3 covers 15 residues. The V and J ends lost 4 bases and 0 bases respectively, with 12 bases between them. The assay was immunoSEQ multiplex PCR, and TCRdb's table has in-frame clones only and misses some. The table records about 140,000 clones, roughly 88% of them present only once. Sequencing was done on a sample of peripheral blood. This clonotype was obtained from a man in his 60s with active or convalescent COVID-19. The chain employs TRBV9 and TRBJ2-3; D is unclear. CDR3 region: CASSFRPESTDTQYF. CDR3 DNA sequence: TGTGCCAGCAGCTTCCGCCCGGAGAGCACAGATACGCAGTATTTT.